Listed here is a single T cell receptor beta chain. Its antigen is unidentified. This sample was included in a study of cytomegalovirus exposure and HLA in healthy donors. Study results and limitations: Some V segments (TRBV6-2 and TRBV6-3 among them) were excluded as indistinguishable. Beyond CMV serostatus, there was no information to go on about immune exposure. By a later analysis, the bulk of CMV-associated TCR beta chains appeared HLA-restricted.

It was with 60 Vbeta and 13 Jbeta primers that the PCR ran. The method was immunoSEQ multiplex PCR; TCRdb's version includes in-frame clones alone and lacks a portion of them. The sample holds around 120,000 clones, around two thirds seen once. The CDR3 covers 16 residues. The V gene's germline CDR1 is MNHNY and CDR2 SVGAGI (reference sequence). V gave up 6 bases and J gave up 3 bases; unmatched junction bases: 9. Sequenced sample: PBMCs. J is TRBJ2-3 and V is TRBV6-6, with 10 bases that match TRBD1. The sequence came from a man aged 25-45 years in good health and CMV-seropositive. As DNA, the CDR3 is TGTGCCAGCAGCTCCTACCGGGACAGGGGTACAGATACGCAGTATTTT. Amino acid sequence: CASSSYRDRGTDTQYF.